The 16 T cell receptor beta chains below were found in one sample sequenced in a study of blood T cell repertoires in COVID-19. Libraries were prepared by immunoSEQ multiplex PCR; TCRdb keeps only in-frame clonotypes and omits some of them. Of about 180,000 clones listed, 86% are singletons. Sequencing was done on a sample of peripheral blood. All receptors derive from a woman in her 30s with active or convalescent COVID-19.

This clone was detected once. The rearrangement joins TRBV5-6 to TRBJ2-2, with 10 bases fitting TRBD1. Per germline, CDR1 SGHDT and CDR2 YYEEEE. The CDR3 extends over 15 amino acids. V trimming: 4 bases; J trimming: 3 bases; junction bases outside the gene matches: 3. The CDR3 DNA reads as TGTGCCAGCAGCCGACAGGGGGCGGACACCGGGGAGCTGTTTTTT. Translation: CASSRQGADTGELFF.

CDR3 residues: CASSTGLTFGAFF. The CDR3 DNA sequence: TGTGCCAGTAGCACCGGACTGACCTTTGGAGCTTTCTTT. The chain links TRBV19 to TRBJ1-1; no reliable D call. Trimming stripped 6 bases from V and 10 bases from J, with 18 bases between. Per germline, CDR1 LNHDA and CDR2 SQIVND (reference sequence). The CDR3 runs 13 residues. Filled out from reference TRBV19 and TRBJ1-1, the complete variable domain reads DGGITQSPKYLFRKEGQNVTLSCEQNLNHDAMYWYRQDPGQGLRLIYYSQIVNDFQKGDIAEGYSVSREKKESFPLTVTSAQKNPTAFYLCASSTGLTFGAFFGQGTRLTVV.

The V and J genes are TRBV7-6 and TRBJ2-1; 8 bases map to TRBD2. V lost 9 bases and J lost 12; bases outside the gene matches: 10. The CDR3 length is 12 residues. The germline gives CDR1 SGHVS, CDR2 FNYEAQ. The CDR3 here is CASSGLDIAQFF. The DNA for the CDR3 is TGTGCCAGTTCGGGACTAGACATCGCGCAGTTCTTC.

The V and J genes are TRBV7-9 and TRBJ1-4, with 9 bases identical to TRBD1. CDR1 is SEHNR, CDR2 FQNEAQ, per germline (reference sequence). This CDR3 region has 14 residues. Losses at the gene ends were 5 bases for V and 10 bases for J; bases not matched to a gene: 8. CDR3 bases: TGTGCCAGCAGCCCGGACAGGGGATCTGCAAAACTGTTTTTT. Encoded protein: CASSPDRGSAKLFF.

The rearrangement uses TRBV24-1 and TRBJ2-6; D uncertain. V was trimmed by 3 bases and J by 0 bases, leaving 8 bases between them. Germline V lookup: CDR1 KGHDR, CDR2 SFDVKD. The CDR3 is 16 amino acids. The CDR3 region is CATSDSPNSGANVLTF. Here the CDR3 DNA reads TGTGCCACCAGTGATAGCCCAAACTCTGGGGCCAACGTCCTGACTTTC.

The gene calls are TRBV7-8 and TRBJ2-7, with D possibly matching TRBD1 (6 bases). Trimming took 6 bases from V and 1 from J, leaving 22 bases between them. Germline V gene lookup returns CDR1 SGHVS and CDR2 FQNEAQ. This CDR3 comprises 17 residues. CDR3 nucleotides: TGTGCCAGCAGGTCTACACCCGGGACACTCAATTCCTACGAGCAGTACTTC. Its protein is CASRSTPGTLNSYEQYF. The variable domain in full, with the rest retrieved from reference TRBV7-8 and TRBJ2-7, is GAGVSQSPRYKVAKRGQDVALRCDPISGHVSLFWYQQALGQGPEFLTYFQNEAQLDKSGLPSDRFFAERPEGSVSTLKIQRTQQEDSAVYLCASRSTPGTLNSYEQYFGPGTRLTVT.

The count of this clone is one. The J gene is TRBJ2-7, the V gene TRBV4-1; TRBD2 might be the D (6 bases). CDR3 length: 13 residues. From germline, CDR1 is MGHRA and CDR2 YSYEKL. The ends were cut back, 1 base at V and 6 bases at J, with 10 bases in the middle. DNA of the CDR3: TGCGCCAGCAGCCAAGCCCAGGAGGGCGAGCAGTACTTC. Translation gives CASSQAQEGEQYF.

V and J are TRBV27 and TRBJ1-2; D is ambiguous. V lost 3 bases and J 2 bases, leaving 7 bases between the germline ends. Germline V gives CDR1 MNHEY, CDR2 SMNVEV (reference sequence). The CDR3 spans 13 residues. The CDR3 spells CASSLKRNYGYTF. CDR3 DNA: TGTGCCAGCAGTTTGAAGAGAAACTATGGCTACACCTTC.

The CDR3 loop is CASRVGQSNQPQHF. CDR3 in DNA: TGTGCCAGCAGGGTGGGGCAAAGCAATCAGCCCCAGCATTTT. The chain uses TRBV6-5 and TRBJ1-5; a possible D gene is TRBD1 (5 bases). CDR3 length: 14 amino acids. V was trimmed by 6 bases and J by 1 base, leaving 10 bases between them. Germline V gene data show CDR1 as MNHEY and CDR2 as SVGAGI.

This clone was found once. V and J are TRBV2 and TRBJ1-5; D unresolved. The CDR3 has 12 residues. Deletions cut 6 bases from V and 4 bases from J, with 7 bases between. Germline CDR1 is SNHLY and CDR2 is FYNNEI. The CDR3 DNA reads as TGTGCCAGCAGCCTTCTTAATCAGCCCCAGCATTTT. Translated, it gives CASSLLNQPQHF.

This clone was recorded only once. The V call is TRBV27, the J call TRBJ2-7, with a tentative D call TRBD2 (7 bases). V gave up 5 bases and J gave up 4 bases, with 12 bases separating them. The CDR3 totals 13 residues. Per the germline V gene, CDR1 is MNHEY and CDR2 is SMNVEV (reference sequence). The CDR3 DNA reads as TGTGCCAGCAGTGGTCGGGGGGCTTACGAGCAGTACTTC. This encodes CASSGRGAYEQYF.

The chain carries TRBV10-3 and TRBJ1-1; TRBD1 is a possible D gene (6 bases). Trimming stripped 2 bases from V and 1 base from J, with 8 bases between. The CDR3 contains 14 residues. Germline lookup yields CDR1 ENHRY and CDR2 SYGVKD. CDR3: CAISEEQGNTEAFF. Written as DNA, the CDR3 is TGTGCCATCAGTGAGGAACAGGGGAACACTGAAGCTTTCTTT.

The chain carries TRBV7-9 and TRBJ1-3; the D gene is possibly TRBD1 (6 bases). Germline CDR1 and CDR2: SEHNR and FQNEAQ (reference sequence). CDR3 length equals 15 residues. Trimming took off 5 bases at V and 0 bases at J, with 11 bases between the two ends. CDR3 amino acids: CASSSDRNSGNTIYF. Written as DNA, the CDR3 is TGTGCCAGCAGCAGCGACAGGAACTCTGGAAACACCATATATTTT.

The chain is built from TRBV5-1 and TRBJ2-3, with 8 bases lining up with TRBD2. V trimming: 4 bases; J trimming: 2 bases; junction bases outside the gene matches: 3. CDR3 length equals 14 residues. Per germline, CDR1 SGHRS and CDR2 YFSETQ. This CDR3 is CASSSGGATDTQYF. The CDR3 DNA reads TGCGCCAGCAGCAGCGGGGGCGCCACAGATACGCAGTATTTT.

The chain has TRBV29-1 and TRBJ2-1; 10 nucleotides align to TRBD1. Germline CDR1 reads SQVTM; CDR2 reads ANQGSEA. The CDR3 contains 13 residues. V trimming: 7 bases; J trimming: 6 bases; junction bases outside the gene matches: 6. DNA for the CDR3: TGCAGCGCCTCTAGGACAGGGGGCAATGAGCAGTTCTTC. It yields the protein CSASRTGGNEQFF.

Written as DNA, the CDR3 is TGTGCCAGCAGCTCGGGACTAGCCCCCGATGAGCAGTTCTTC. This sequence encodes CASSSGLAPDEQFF. The J gene is TRBJ2-1, the V gene TRBV7-9; 9 bases fit TRBD2. Germline V CDR1 and CDR2: SEHNR, FQNEAQ (reference sequence). V shed 4 bases, J shed 8 bases, and the junction held 6 bases outside the gene matches. This CDR3 comprises 14 residues.